This TCR beta chain was captured by sequencing in a study of long-term antiretroviral therapy in people with HIV (dated by TCRdb to between 2022 and 2023). Looking at the study overall: The earliest samples were collected approximately a decade before the 2015 WHO recommendation for immediate ART, a period when ART was typically delayed until CD4 counts fell. A total of over 150 cryopreserved PBMC samples came from around 30 adults with confirmed HIV infection and were collected serially over a mean of about six years (range 1-12). Of the approximately 32 participants with HIV, eleven were female. A retrospective serial study tested whether changes in peripheral blood TRB repertoire composition and diversity were associated with ART initiation and durable HIV suppression. Test extractions of a monoclonal T-cell line alongside fewer than 40 polyclonal samples showed no cross-contamination during QIAcube processing. General findings and caveats noted by the study authors: Because pre-ART samples had limited cell numbers, profiling was done on unsorted PBMC rather than on sorted CD4+ and CD8+ T cells. Because PBMC availability was limited, only the TCR beta chain was sequenced, with no alpha chain pairing. Compared with controls, HIV repertoires had narrower CDR3 length ranges, and the network structure pointed to an antigen-experienced repertoire that shifted only slightly toward naive after ART. The samples span the years 2004 to 2017, and the ART regimens used may be less effective than current regimens. Inferences about post-ART repertoire changes were limited because no data were available on ART adherence, viral resistance or therapy changes. ART initiation was associated with a significant increase in TRB diversity, but diversity stayed significantly below transplant donor controls even after long-term ART. Expanded TRB clones identified before ART initiation dominated the repertoire across all time points, though the dominance fluctuated and decreased in many PLHIV after ART.

To be included, a participant needed at least one PBMC sample from before ART initiation plus at least two post-ART samples. All participants with HIV were treated in the United States of America. Before DNA extraction, cryopreserved samples containing roughly 0.85-11 million PBMC were thawed and washed. At the time of the earliest PBMC sample, participants with HIV were aged between roughly 23 and 60 years. PBMC samples were contributed by each participant from 1-4 timepoints before ART initiation and 2-8 timepoints after ART initiation, with a median of 7 samples. For every participant, serial HIV viral load, CD4+ T-cell count, ART history and demographic data were obtained. Genomic DNA was extracted from unsorted PBMC with a Qiagen kit on a QIAcube, processed in batches of 12 samples. The CDR3 contains 15 residues, cysteine and phenylalanine counted. Just the 45-base CDR3 DNA is kept, in frame starting at base 1. The trim is 5 bases for V and 0 bases for J, with a gap of 14 bases between the germline ends. The germline V gene sets CDR1 to KGHSH and CDR2 to LQKENI.

With regard to this clone: Its antigen remains unidentified. The record has no base qualities; no much larger clone is one base away.

The immunoSEQ hsTCRB v3.0 assay was used at survey level resolution to sequence the TRB variable region. A depth of 40,000-50,000 T-cell genomes per sample was targeted for TRB sequencing. Pooled TRB libraries were sequenced on an Illumina MiSeq with a v3 150-cycle kit. The original pipeline was this. Analysis of repertoires was carried out in R inside a reproducible Nextflow workflow spanning QC, data transformation and analysis. LymphoSeq2, an R package for exploring AIRR-Seq data, was used to implement the custom analyses. Several samples that yielded fewer than 5000 total TRB sequences were excluded, so that about 200 HIV repertoires were analyzed. Among the 200 or so HIV repertoires that were kept, roughly 58 were collected before ART initiation and around 130 were collected after ART initiation. Repertoires were downsampled to 5000 TRB nucleotide sequences, and summary statistics were averaged over 100 downsampling iterations. Only TRB sequences with CDR3 regions of at least seven amino acids were retained for analysis. Two measures captured diversity: a Shannon entropy-derived clonality score and the Gini coefficient. In the repertoire networks, any two of the top 5000 CDR3 amino acid sequences were linked whenever the two sequences differed by an edit distance of one. GLIPH2 predicted antigen specificity groups and MHC restriction for TRB CDR3 amino acid sequences. To flag known CMV, EBV, HIV or tissue antigen associations, CDR3 amino acid sequences were matched against VDJdb and McPAS-TCR. Pre-ART, post-ART and control groups were compared with Wilcoxon signed-rank tests and Holm-Bonferroni correction. Sourced from immuneACCESS, this table was stored by TCRdb with only in-frame sequences that have V and J called. A share of the clones is absent; for the studies checked, an unresolved V gene accounts for under half, and the remainder has no known explanation. V and J calls and clone size are given by that table; D and trimming were obtained from the DNA. For this sample there are 19,000 or so clones; roughly 78% appear just once. Clones ranked in the top ten supply approximately 7.8% of the sample.

Specimen: unsorted PBMCs, collected at the start of antiretroviral therapy, before treatment. This clonotype was sampled from a woman aged 35 to 49 with HIV. The receptor chain draws on TRBV18 and TRBJ2-7, with the D gene call left open. The sequence in DNA is TGTGCCAGCTCAAAAAATACGGCCAGCTCCTACGAGCAGTACTTC. It codes for CASSKNTASSYEQYF.